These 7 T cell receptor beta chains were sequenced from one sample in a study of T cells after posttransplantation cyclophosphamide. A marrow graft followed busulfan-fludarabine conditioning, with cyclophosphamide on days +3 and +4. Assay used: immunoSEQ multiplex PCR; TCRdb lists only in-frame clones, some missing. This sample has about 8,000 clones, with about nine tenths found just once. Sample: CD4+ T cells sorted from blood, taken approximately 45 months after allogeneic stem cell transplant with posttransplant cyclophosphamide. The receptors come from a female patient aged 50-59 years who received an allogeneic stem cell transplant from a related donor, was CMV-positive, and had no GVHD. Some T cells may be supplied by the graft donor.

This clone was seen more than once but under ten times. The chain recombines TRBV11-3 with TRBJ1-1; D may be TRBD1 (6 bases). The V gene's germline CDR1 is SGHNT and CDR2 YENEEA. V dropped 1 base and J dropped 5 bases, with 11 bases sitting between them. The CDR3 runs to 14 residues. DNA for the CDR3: TGTGCCAGCAGCTTAGGCGCAGGGGAGACTGAAGCTTTCTTT. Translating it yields CASSLGAGETEAFF.

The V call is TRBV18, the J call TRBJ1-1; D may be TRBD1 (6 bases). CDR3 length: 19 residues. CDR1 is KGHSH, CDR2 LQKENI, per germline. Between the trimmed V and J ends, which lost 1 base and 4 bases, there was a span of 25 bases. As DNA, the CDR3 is TGTGCCAGCTCACCACTACGGTTCACAGGGCGCACGAAGATCACTGAAGCTTTCTTT. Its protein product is CASSPLRFTGRTKITEAFF. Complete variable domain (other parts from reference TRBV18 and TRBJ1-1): NAGVMQNPRHLVRRRGQEARLRCSPMKGHSHVYWYRQLPEEGLKFMVYLQKENIIDESGMPKERFSAEFPKEGPSILRIQQVVRGDSAAYFCASSPLRFTGRTKITEAFFGQGTRLTVV.

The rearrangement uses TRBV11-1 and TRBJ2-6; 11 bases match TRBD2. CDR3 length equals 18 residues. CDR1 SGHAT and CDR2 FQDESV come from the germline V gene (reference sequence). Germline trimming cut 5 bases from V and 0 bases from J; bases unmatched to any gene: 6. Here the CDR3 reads CASSTGLAGYSGANVLTF. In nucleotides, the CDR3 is TGTGCCAGCAGCACCGGACTAGCGGGTTACTCTGGGGCCAACGTCCTGACTTTC. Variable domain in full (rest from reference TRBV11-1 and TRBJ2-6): EAEVAQSPRYKITEKSQAVAFWCDPISGHATLYWYRQILGQGPELLVQFQDESVVDDSQLPKDRFSAERLKGVDSTLKIQPAELGDSAMYLCASSTGLAGYSGANVLTFGAGSRLTVL.

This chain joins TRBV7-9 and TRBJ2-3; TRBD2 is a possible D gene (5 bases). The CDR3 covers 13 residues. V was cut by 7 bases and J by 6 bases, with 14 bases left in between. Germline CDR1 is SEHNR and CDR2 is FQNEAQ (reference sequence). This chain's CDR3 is CASISLSGDTQYF. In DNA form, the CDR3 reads TGTGCCAGCATCTCATTGTCGGGGGATACGCAGTATTTT.

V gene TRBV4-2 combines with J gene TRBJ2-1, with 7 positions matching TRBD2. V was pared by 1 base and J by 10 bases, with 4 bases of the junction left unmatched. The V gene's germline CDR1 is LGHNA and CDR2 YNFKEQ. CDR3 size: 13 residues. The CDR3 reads CASSQGGGREQFF. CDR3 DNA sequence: TGTGCCAGCAGCCAAGGGGGAGGGAGGGAGCAGTTCTTC.

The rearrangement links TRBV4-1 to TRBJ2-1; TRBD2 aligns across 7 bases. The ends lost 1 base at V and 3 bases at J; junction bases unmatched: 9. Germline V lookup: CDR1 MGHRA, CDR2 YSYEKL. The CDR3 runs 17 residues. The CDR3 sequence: CASSQGIGGRVYNEQFF. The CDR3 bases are TGCGCCAGCAGCCAAGGGATCGGCGGGAGAGTCTACAATGAGCAGTTCTTC.

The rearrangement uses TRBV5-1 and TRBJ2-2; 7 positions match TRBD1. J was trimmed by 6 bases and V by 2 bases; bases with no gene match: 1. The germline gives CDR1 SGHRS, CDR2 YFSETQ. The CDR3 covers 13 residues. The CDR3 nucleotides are TGCGCCAGCAGCTTACAGGGGTCCGGGGAGCTGTTTTTT. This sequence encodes CASSLQGSGELFF.